This T cell receptor beta chain was documented in a study of blood T cell repertoires in COVID-19 (dated by TCRdb to about 2020). Regarding the study in general: Samples from collaborators originated in the United States, Italy and Spain and spanned both the acute and convalescent phases of COVID-19. The material from the prospective study consisted of cDNA or gDNA derived from T cells, B-cell-depleted T cells, or PBMCs. The dataset comprised deeply sampled blood TCRbeta repertoires from subjects exposed to, actively infected with, or recovered from COVID-19. The repertoires were made available in a free public database intended to serve as a resource for research on the immune response to SARS-CoV-2. Samples were obtained from the ongoing ImmuneRACE study (first 160 participants) and from about 1,300 subjects provided by 6 global collaborators. Nearly every sample came with metadata listing a de-identified subject ID, COVID-19 status, age in years and sex. HLA class I and class II types, where available, came from metadata supplied by the sample provider rather than from assay-based typing.

TCRbeta CDR3 regions were amplified from genomic DNA using the immunoSEQ Assay, a bias-controlled multiplex PCR. The original pipeline was this. Within the assay, amplification of reference gene primers was used to estimate how many nucleated cells each sample contained. To quantify the absolute abundance of each unique TCRbeta CDR3 rearrangement, sequence reads were collapsed and filtered. For each sample, productive Simpson clonality was calculated as the square root of Simpson's diversity index across productive rearrangements. Sourced from immuneACCESS, this table was stored by TCRdb with only in-frame sequences that have V and J called. A share of the clones is absent; for the studies checked, an unresolved V gene accounts for under half, and the remainder has no known explanation. The DNA was the basis for D and trimming; V, J and clone size are from that table. This sample is represented by fewer than 110,000 clones; roughly 90% of them were singletons. The ten largest clonotypes hold approximately 3.5% of the sample.

Whole blood was collected in K2EDTA tubes by collaborating institutions according to the institutions' own protocols. Collaborator samples were shipped for TCRbeta analysis as frozen whole blood, isolated PBMCs, or DNA extracted from either sample type. Turning to this clone: The clone's antigen remains unknown. Base qualities are missing; no much larger clone stands one base away.

Overall results and qualifications from the work: The amount of clinical and demographic metadata varied by source and participant and was provided uncurated.

Sequences were obtained from peripheral blood. The receptor's source is a woman aged 60-75 years with acute or convalescent COVID-19.

CDR3 reads: CASSPRASGSGDEQFF. At the DNA level, the sequence is TGTGCCAGCAGCCCCCGGGCTAGCGGGAGTGGCGATGAGCAGTTCTTC. The receptor chain draws on TRBV12-1 and TRBJ2-1; the table's D call, TRBD2, was not checked against the DNA. TRBV12-1 is a known pseudogene. From the cysteine up to the phenylalanine, the CDR3 has a length of 16 residues. CDR3 DNA only is kept here, 48 bases in frame from base 1.